These 3 T cell receptor beta chains were all obtained from the same sample, sequenced in a study of cytomegalovirus exposure and HLA in healthy donors. Both 60 Vbeta primers and 13 Jbeta primers went into the PCR. Measured with immunoSEQ multiplex PCR; TCRdb has only the in-frame clones, and not every one. This sample has roughly 190,000 clones, with approximately 81% found just once. Sample: PBMCs. The receptors were sampled from a man aged 50 to 59 in good health and CMV-seronegative.

This clone was recorded a few times. The J gene is TRBJ2-7, the V gene TRBV27; a possible D gene is TRBD1 (5 bases). V lost 6 bases and J 2 bases, leaving 11 bases between the germline ends. The CDR3 spans 13 residues. CDR1 and CDR2 from the germline V gene are MNHEY and SMNVEV (reference sequence). CDR3 region: CASSPTATYEQYF. CDR3 coding DNA: TGTGCCAGCAGCCCGACAGCAACCTACGAGCAGTACTTC.

This clone was seen only once. CDR3 protein: CASTPTSRAGYGYTF. The DNA for the CDR3 is TGTGCCAGTACTCCTACTTCCAGGGCAGGTTATGGCTACACCTTC. The chain couples TRBV19 to TRBJ1-2, with D tentatively TRBD1 (5 bases). Germline V gene data show CDR1 as LNHDA and CDR2 as SQIVND (reference sequence). The CDR3 has 15 amino acids. Trimming left V 7 bases short and J 5 bases short, with 20 bases between.

V gene TRBV7-9 combines with J gene TRBJ2-7, with D perhaps TRBD1 (5 bases). The V end was cut by 1 base, the J end by 9 bases, with 13 bases between. This CDR3 is built from 13 residues. Per the germline V gene, CDR1 is SEHNR and CDR2 is FQNEAQ (reference sequence). CDR3 region: CASSLGPGPGQYF. The CDR3 nucleotides are TGTGCCAGCAGCTTAGGCCCAGGGCCCGGGCAGTACTTC.